Shown below are 18 T cell receptor beta chains from a single sample sequenced in a study of blood T cells in healthy people across ages. Alongside a J-beta primer mix, a sample-barcoded 5' primer served in a second PCR lasting roughly 6 to 11 cycles. TCRdb processed the 5' RACE reads anew with MiXCR; each CDR3 protein has one entry. The data show some 560,000 distinct CDR3 sequences, about 29% seen once. Separately, the same data were catalogued under a study of T cells of mothers and their children.

Sequencing was done on a sample of blood. These receptors came from a boy aged 2 to 10 in good health.

This clonotype has only a few counts. The chain employs TRBV6-1 and TRBJ1-6; 7 bases align to TRBD1. V lost 10 bases to trimming and J lost 0 bases; unmatched junction nucleotides: 12. Germline assignment: CDR1 MNHNS and CDR2 SASEGT. This CDR3 is built from 17 residues. The CDR3 DNA sequence: TGTGCCACCTACGGGGGACAGTTGAGCTCCTATAATTCACCCCTCCACTTT. It encodes CATYGGQLSSYNSPLHF.

The chain links TRBV14 to TRBJ2-7, with TRBD1 identical over 8 bases. V dropped 4 bases and J dropped 3; count of bases not matched to a gene: 5. Germline V gene data show CDR1 as SGHDN and CDR2 as FVKESK. The CDR3 has 14 residues. In nucleotides, the CDR3 is TGTGCCAGCAGCCGACAGGGGTTCAACTACGAGCAGTACTTC. It translates to CASSRQGFNYEQYF.

The chain combines TRBV20-1 with TRBJ1-1; D might be TRBD1 (5 bases). The V end lost 8 bases, the J end lost 5 bases, and 21 bases lay between the germline ends. The CDR3 sequence is 14 residues long. Germline CDR1 reads DFQATT; CDR2 reads SNEGSKA (reference sequence). Here the CDR3 DNA reads TGCAGTCTTGACCCGGGACCAAGGTTGACTGAAGCTTTCTTT. Its protein is CSLDPGPRLTEAFF.

The chain combines TRBV28 with TRBJ1-5, with unresolved D. Looked up from germline, CDR1 is MDHEN and CDR2 is SYDVKM. The V gene lost 6 bases and the J gene lost 5 bases, with 11 bases spanning the gap. CDR3 size: 13 residues. The CDR3, as DNA: TGTGCCAGCAGCCCCCATTGGGATCAGCCCCAGCATTTT. Its translation: CASSPHWDQPQHF.

The table lists this clonotype with a few counts. This chain connects TRBV6-2 or TRBV6-3 to TRBJ2-1; TRBD2 matches at 13 bases. V dropped 0 bases and J dropped 7; count of bases not matched to a gene: 15. CDR1 is MNHEY and CDR2 is SVGEGT in the germline V gene. The CDR3 has 20 residues. CDR3 amino acids: CASSYSVDWTSGRHLNEQFF. Written as DNA, the CDR3 is TGTGCCAGCAGTTACTCGGTTGATTGGACTAGCGGGAGACATCTGAATGAGCAGTTCTTC.

The CDR3 spells CASSYRYEGGPYNEQFF. CDR3 nucleotides: TGTGCCAGCAGTTACCGGTACGAGGGGGGCCCCTACAATGAGCAGTTCTTC. This sequence joins TRBV6-5 and TRBJ2-1, with D perhaps given as TRBD1 or TRBD2 (6 bases each). Trimming took off 2 bases at V and 2 bases at J, with 16 bases between the two ends. This CDR3 is 17 amino acids long. Germline CDR1 and CDR2: MNHEY and SVGAGI.

This clonotype was counted between two and nine times. Lacking the conserved final phenylalanine or tryptophan, this CDR3 likely reflects a read error. The chain has TRBV11-2 and TRBJ2-1; D gene uncertain. The J call may be faulty, since TRBJ2-7 better matches the DNA end. The CDR3 totals 14 residues. Per the germline V gene, CDR1 is SGHAT and CDR2 is FQNNGV. The chain's CDR3 is CASSLGESPYEQYL. The CDR3 DNA reads TGTGCCAGCAGCTTGGGTGAGAGTCCGTACGAGCAGTACCTC.

This clonotype was seen ten or more times. The V gene is TRBV10-3, the J gene TRBJ2-5; 9 positions agree with TRBD1. CDR3 length: 13 residues. Germline lookup yields CDR1 ENHRY and CDR2 SYGVKD. J was trimmed by 5 bases and V by 11 bases; bases with no gene match: 9. CDR3 amino acids: CALNRGRTETQYF. The CDR3 DNA is TGTGCCTTGAACAGGGGGCGCACGGAGACCCAGTACTTC.

This clonotype was counted between two and nine times. This chain uses TRBV11-2 with TRBJ1-1; the D is unclear. Germline V gene sequence: CDR1 SGHAT, CDR2 FQNNGV. This CDR3 is 15 amino acids long. Trimming cost V 5 bases and J 0 bases, with 13 bases left between them. CDR3 region: CASSPKNLMNTEAFF. The CDR3 DNA follows: TGTGCCAGCAGCCCAAAGAACCTTATGAACACTGAAGCTTTCTTT.

The chain recombines TRBV29-1 with TRBJ2-3; D is unclear. V was trimmed by 6 bases and J by 5 bases, leaving 18 bases between them. The CDR3 extends over 14 amino acids. The germline CDR1 and CDR2 sequences are SQVTM and ANQGSEA. CDR3 amino acids: CSVVGLTHGDTQYF. The CDR3 region has the DNA TGCAGCGTAGTGGGTCTCACACACGGAGATACGCAGTATTTT.

The CDR3 bases are TGTGCCAGCAGTGGCCGGGGCCGGGACGAGCAGTACTTC. Translation: CASSGRGRDEQYF. This sequence joins TRBV25-1 and TRBJ2-7; D is possibly TRBD1 or TRBD2 (5 bases each). Germline loops: CDR1 MGHDK, CDR2 SYGVNS. V lost 4 bases and J lost 5, with 12 bases in between. The CDR3 spans 13 residues.

The chain carries TRBV27 and TRBJ2-1; the D is unclear. Germline CDR1 MNHEY, CDR2 SMNVEV (reference sequence). The V end was cut by 3 bases, the J end by 0 bases, with 9 bases between. The CDR3 is made up of 15 amino acids. In DNA, the CDR3 is TGTGCCAGCAGTTTGACCTTCAGCTCCTACAATGAGCAGTTCTTC. This gives the protein CASSLTFSSYNEQFF.

The rearrangement joins TRBV27 to TRBJ2-7, with no clear D. Germline V gene data show CDR1 as MNHEY and CDR2 as SMNVEV (reference sequence). V lost 6 bases, J lost 3 bases, and 12 bases lay in between. This CDR3 region has 13 residues. The CDR3 DNA is TGTGCCAGCAGCCCGCAGACCAGCTACGAGCAGTACTTC. This sequence encodes CASSPQTSYEQYF.

The genes are TRBV29-1 and TRBJ2-1; D is undetermined. V was clipped by 3 bases and J by 10 bases, with 7 bases between them. The germline V gene has CDR1 SQVTM and CDR2 ANQGSEA. The CDR3 contains 10 residues. CDR3: CSVETGEQFF. CDR3 coding DNA: TGCAGCGTTGAGACCGGGGAGCAGTTCTTC.

This chain links TRBV20-1 with TRBJ1-2; no definite D call. The CDR3 length is 15 residues. The V gene lost 1 base and the J gene lost 0 bases, with 12 bases spanning the gap. Looked up from germline, CDR1 is DFQATT and CDR2 is SNEGSKA (reference sequence). The CDR3 nucleotides read TGCAGTGCTAGAGGTCCGGGGTGGGCTAACTATGGCTACACCTTC. Translation gives CSARGPGWANYGYTF.

This sequence joins TRBV12-3 or TRBV12-4 and TRBJ1-1; no definite D call. The V end was cut by 3 bases, the J end by 0 bases, with 8 bases between. This CDR3 comprises 14 residues. The CDR3 nucleotides read TGTGCCAGCAGTTTCCCAAGTATGAACACTGAAGCTTTCTTT. Its translation is CASSFPSMNTEAFF.

V usage is TRBV27 and J usage is TRBJ2-4, with 8 bases that match TRBD2. The CDR3 covers 16 residues. J gave up 2 bases and V 2 bases, and 5 bases lay outside the gene matches. Germline values: CDR1 MNHEY, CDR2 SMNVEV (reference sequence). CDR3 sequence reads: CASSLRAGETKNIQYF. In DNA, the CDR3 is TGTGCCAGCAGTTTAAGAGCGGGAGAAACCAAAAACATTCAGTACTTC.

The chain couples TRBV20-1 to TRBJ2-5; 9 positions match TRBD2. Germline CDR1 is DFQATT and CDR2 is SNEGSKA (reference sequence). The CDR3 is 16 residues long. The V segment lost 3 bases and the J segment 1 base; nucleotides outside the gene matches: 9. CDR3 amino acids: CSASPWERGVQETQYF. The CDR3 region has the DNA TGCAGTGCTAGCCCCTGGGAGCGGGGGGTCCAAGAGACCCAGTACTTC.